The rows below give T cell receptor beta chains drawn from one sample of a study of cytomegalovirus exposure and HLA in healthy donors. Profiling relied on immunoSEQ multiplex PCR, and the TCRdb table lists in-frame clones only, not all of them. The sample comprises about 140,000 clones, approximately 80% of which are singletons, and around 3% rests with the top ten. What was sequenced was PBMCs. The receptors derive from a man aged 40-49 years in good health and CMV-seronegative. CDR3s leave out the opening cysteine and the closing phenylalanine or tryptophan. Fields, in order: J gene, V gene, clone size, CDR3 protein. Rows may omit the clone size; those that give it use once, few, many or a size class.

>TRBJ2-5|TRBV5-1|-
ASQNREQETQY
>TRBJ2-1|TRBV6-5|-
ASSYGAGIYNEQF
>TRBJ2-5|TRBV7-2|-
ASSRLAGLQETQY
>TRBJ2-7|TRBV2|-
ASSEARGWGSYEQY
>TRBJ2-1|TRBV5-1|-
ASKLFSGGPYNEQF
>TRBJ1-2|TRBV11-2|-
ASSPDGRVSGSYGYT
>TRBJ1-2|TRBV2|many
ASSLTGTYGYT
>TRBJ1-1|TRBV16|-
ASSQSGQSTEAF
>TRBJ1-2|TRBV10-3|-
AISARDSPSYGYT
>TRBJ2-7|TRBV9|-
ASSVAAGVGSKQY
>TRBJ2-7|TRBV11-3|-
ASSHQSTYEQY
>TRBJ1-2|TRBV6-5|-
ASSLGQGGGYT
>TRBJ2-3|TRBV27|-
ASSLLGAGVTDTQY
>TRBJ1-2|TRBV5-1|few
ASSTEAAGGSGYT
>TRBJ1-1|TRBV29-1|-
SVSRRQGAKNTEAF
>TRBJ1-2|TRBV2|-
ASSEAWQGPYGYT
>-|TRBV7-2|few
ASSLSVGGSYEQY
>TRBJ2-2|TRBV11-3|-
ASSSGRTGELF
>TRBJ2-7|TRBV6-1|-
ASSEAFVGGATYEQY
>TRBJ1-1|TRBV5-1|once
ASRGAGPGITEAF
>TRBJ2-7|TRBV12-5|few
ASAAYSYEQY
>TRBJ1-5|TRBV30|-
AWEGAGSYSNQPQH
>TRBJ1-5|TRBV5-6|-
ASSFGQYSNQPQH
>TRBJ1-2|TRBV29-1|-
SAMDRPLDYGYT
>TRBJ1-2|TRBV2|-
ASSSPDRRDGYT
>TRBJ2-7|TRBV19|-
ASGTSGTYEQY